The source of this TCR beta chain is a study of T cells in tuberculosis. The CDR3 spans 11 residues. In germline, CDR1 is DFQATT, CDR2 SNEGSKA (reference sequence). As regards this clone: One end of the junction does not line up with germline, which may come from a read error.

The assay was immunoSEQ multiplex PCR, and TCRdb's table has in-frame clones only and misses some. The sample has roughly 40,000 clones, 95% seen once; the top ten hold 3% to 4%. The rearrangement joins TRBV20-1 to TRBJ2-1; no clear D. Input material: PBMCs. This clonotype originated in a donor aged 10-29 years with latent tuberculosis or without tuberculosis infection. CDR3 nucleotides: TGCAGTGCTAGAGCTAAAGGATCAGAGGTCTTC. The encoded protein is CSARAKGSEVF.